This T cell receptor beta chain appears in the sequencing data of a study of cytomegalovirus exposure and HLA in healthy donors. Study conclusions and caveats: Accurate HLA-A and HLA-B prediction from TCR beta sequences was reported for most subjects.

In this sample, this clone turned up once. The antigen is not known. 60 Vbeta and 13 Jbeta primers were used in PCR. Assay used: immunoSEQ multiplex PCR; TCRdb lists only in-frame clones, some missing. The repertoire consists of 150,000 to 200,000 clones, with about 81% occurring once and the leading ten covering about 2.1%. Each donor's status was that of a healthy bone marrow donor. Nominally healthy donors were sampled, though unrecorded immune exposures were likely. V gave up 4 bases and J gave up 1 base, with 11 bases separating them. Germline V gene sequence: CDR1 SGHNT, CDR2 YYREEE (reference sequence). The CDR3 runs to 14 residues.

This clonotype was obtained from a woman aged 18-29 years in good health and CMV-seronegative. The J gene is TRBJ1-1, the V gene TRBV5-4; D unresolved. The sequenced sample was PBMCs. As DNA, the CDR3 is TGTGCCAGCAGCATTAGCCCGGCGAACACTGAAGCTTTCTTT. Its protein product is CASSISPANTEAFF. The full variable domain, with the rest looked up from reference TRBV5-4 and TRBJ1-1, is ETGVTQSPTHLIKTRGQQVTLRCSSQSGHNTVSWYQQALGQGPQFIFQYYREEENGRGNFPPRFSGLQFPNYSSELNVNALELDDSALYLCASSISPANTEAFFGQGTRLTVV.